The text below deals with one TCR beta chain. The sample originates from a study of blood T cell repertoires in COVID-19. Study overall: Both acute and convalescent COVID-19 samples were obtained from the United States, Italy and Spain.

In the original workflow: Nucleated cell counts were estimated from reference gene primer amplification. TCRdb keeps only in-frame clones here, not all; method: immunoSEQ multiplex PCR. V, J and clone size reflect that table, while D and trimming were determined from the DNA. The sample has just under 350,000 clones, 87% seen once. Seattle's enrolled individuals joined amid active infection and were then monitored longitudinally. The sequenced sample was peripheral blood. The receptor comes from a woman in her forties or fifties with COVID-19, enrolled during active disease.

The CDR3 sequence is CSVDGTSGGYEQYF. The CDR3 coding sequence is TGCAGCGTTGATGGGACTAGCGGCGGCTACGAGCAGTACTTC. The genes are TRBV29-1 and TRBJ2-7; 11 bases line up with TRBD2. V trimming: 3 bases; J trimming: 3 bases; junction bases outside the gene matches: 4. The CDR3 contains 14 residues. The germline V gene encodes CDR1 SQVTM and CDR2 ANQGSEA.